This is a list of T cell receptor beta chains from one sample in a study of blood T cell repertoires in COVID-19. Assay used: immunoSEQ multiplex PCR; TCRdb lists only in-frame clones, some missing. Seen here are roughly 200,000 clones, roughly four fifths observed once, and the top ten hold around a tenth. Sequenced material: PBMCs or T cells enriched from blood (not recorded which). These receptors were taken from a man between 40 and 49 years old who had recovered from COVID-19. Each CDR3 is given with its conserved first and last residue. A D gene is named only where the DNA matches it firmly. For some rows the clone size is stated as once, few or many, or as a class when expanded; others skip it.

abundance,d_gene,v_gene,j_gene,CDR3nt,CDR3aa
-,TRBD1,TRBV12-3/TRBV12-4,TRBJ1-2,TGTGCCAGCAGACTTAGACAGGGAGATGGCTACACCTTC,CASRLRQGDGYTF
-,TRBD1,TRBV18,TRBJ1-2,TGTGCCAGCTCACTTTTGGGACAGGGGAAGGAATATGGCTACACCTTC,CASSLLGQGKEYGYTF
-,TRBD1,TRBV6-2/TRBV6-3,TRBJ2-7,TGTGCCAGCAGTTCGGCAGGGACAGGGGCGTACGAGCAGTACTTC,CASSSAGTGAYEQYF
-,-,TRBV5-8,TRBJ2-1,TGTGCCAGCAGCTTTCTATCAACCAGGTCCTACAATGAGCAGTTCTTC,CASSFLSTRSYNEQFF
-,TRBD2,TRBV7-3,TRBJ2-1,TGTGCCAGCAGCTTAACGTGGACTAGCGGCTACAATGAGCAGTTCTTC,CASSLTWTSGYNEQFF
-,-,TRBV6-5,TRBJ2-1,TGTGCCAGCAAGAGGGGGGCTAGCGGATTTAGGGAGCAGTTCTTC,CASKRGASGFREQFF
-,-,TRBV29-1,TRBJ1-4,TGCAGCGTGGAGTGGAGAGAAAAACTGTTTTTT,CSVEWREKLFF
-,-,TRBV6-5,TRBJ1-2,TGTGCCAGCAGGAGAACGGGCCCGGGGGGTTATGGCTACACCTTC,CASRRTGPGGYGYTF
-,TRBD1,TRBV7-9,TRBJ1-2,TGTGCCAGCAGCCAGGGGACAGGGGTTTCCGGCTACACCTTC,CASSQGTGVSGYTF
-,TRBD1,TRBV6-4,TRBJ1-6,TGTGCCAGCAGTACGGGGACAGGAGCCAATTCACCCCTCCACTTT,CASSTGTGANSPLHF
-,-,TRBV6-5,TRBJ1-2,TGTGCCAGCAGCCCCGGGGGGAGACCTGGAGGCTACACCTTC,CASSPGGRPGGYTF
-,-,TRBV30,TRBJ2-5,TGTGCCTGGAGTTCCCTTAGTGGGACCCAGTACTTC,CAWSSLSGTQYF
-,-,TRBV3-1/TRBV3-2,TRBJ2-2,TGTGCCAGCAGCCAAAGCTACACCGGGGAGCTGTTTTTT,CASSQSYTGELFF
-,-,TRBV12-3/TRBV12-4,TRBJ1-2,TGTGCCAGCAGCTATCATAGAGGCTACACCTTC,CASSYHRGYTF
few,-,TRBV9,TRBJ1-1,TGTGCCAGCAGCGTAGAGGGCAGGGGGAACACTGAAGCTTTCTTT,CASSVEGRGNTEAFF
-,-,TRBV6-5,TRBJ1-2,TGTGCCAGCAACTGGTCCTCTAGACGGTCCTATGGCTACACCTTC,CASNWSSRRSYGYTF
-,-,TRBV30,TRBJ1-2,TGTGCCTGGAGCGATTTTTACATATTCGATGGCTACACCTTC,CAWSDFYIFDGYTF
-,TRBD1,TRBV2,TRBJ1-1,TGTGCCAGCATTAAGGACAGGGGAAGGGGCACTGAAGCTTTCTTT,CASIKDRGRGTEAFF
-,TRBD2,TRBV2,TRBJ2-1,TGTGCCAGCAGTGAAATGAGGCTAGCGGGAGAAAGTGAGCAGTTCTTC,CASSEMRLAGESEQFF
-,-,TRBV25-1,TRBJ1-4,TGTGCCAGCAGTCCCTCCGGGGGGGGCGCTCGGGAAAAACTGTTTTTT,CASSPSGGGAREKLFF
-,TRBD1,TRBV19,TRBJ2-3,TGTGCCAGCGGGGGACAGGGGGCAGGAGATACGCAGTATTTT,CASGGQGAGDTQYF
-,-,TRBV5-1,TRBJ1-2,TGCGCCAGCAGCTTGGAGGGCAGGGGCCCTAACTATGGCTACACCTTC,CASSLEGRGPNYGYTF
-,-,TRBV7-9,TRBJ1-1,TGTGCCAGCAGCTCGGGGGATTCCGCTGAAGCTTTCTTT,CASSSGDSAEAFF
few,-,TRBV7-8,TRBJ1-2,TGTGCCAGCAGCTTAGAGTGGACAGTCGATTATGGCTACACCTTC,CASSLEWTVDYGYTF
-,-,TRBV24-1,TRBJ2-7,TGTGCCACCAGTGAAGGCAGGGCGAACTACGAGCAGTACTTC,CATSEGRANYEQYF
-,TRBD1,TRBV15,TRBJ1-2,TGTGCCACCAGCAGAAGGCAGGGGGCGAATGGCTACACCTTC,CATSRRQGANGYTF
-,-,TRBV10-2,TRBJ1-1,TGCGCCAGCAGTTGGACATCAAGGAACACTGAAGCTTTCTTT,CASSWTSRNTEAFF
-,-,TRBV21-1,TRBJ2-7,TGTGCCAGCAGCCTACTATCATACGAGCAGTACTTC,CASSLLSYEQYF
many,-,TRBV7-3,TRBJ2-1,TGTGCCAGCAGCCCGCGGGACGCAAATGAGCAGTTCTTC,CASSPRDANEQFF
few,TRBD2,TRBV10-3,TRBJ2-1,TGTGCCATCAGTCTTAGTAGCGGGGTCTTTTTCTTC,CAISLSSGVFFF
-,TRBD2,TRBV30,TRBJ2-5,TGTGCCTCTTTGACTAGCGGGGGCCCGACCCAGTACTTC,CASLTSGGPTQYF
-,-,TRBV5-1,TRBJ1-1,TGCGCCAGCAGCTTGGGAGGGGAGGGGCGGAAGTCTGAAGCTTTCTTT,CASSLGGEGRKSEAFF
-,-,TRBV5-1,TRBJ2-7,TGCGCCAGCAGCTTGTATGGCGGGGCGCTTTACGAGCAGTACTTC,CASSLYGGALYEQYF
-,-,TRBV29-1,TRBJ1-1,TGCAGCGTTGGAGAACAGACGAACACTGAAGCTTTCTTT,CSVGEQTNTEAFF
-,-,TRBV30,TRBJ1-2,TGTGCCTGGAGGGAAAGGGGGTCAGCTAACTATGGCTACACCTTC,CAWRERGSANYGYTF
-,-,TRBV5-6,TRBJ2-1,TGTGCCAGCAGCGAGGGCGGGGTTTCGCAGTTCTTC,CASSEGGVSQFF
few,TRBD1,TRBV6-5,TRBJ1-2,TGTGCCAGTGGACAGGGCGTCTATGGCTACACCTTC,CASGQGVYGYTF
once,TRBD1,TRBV3-1/TRBV3-2,TRBJ1-2,TGTGCCAGCAGCCAATGGGGGACAGTCAACTATGGCTACACCTTC,CASSQWGTVNYGYTF
once,-,TRBV3-1/TRBV3-2,TRBJ2-2,TGTGCCAGCAGCCACGGGATTGGGCACACCGGGGAGCTGTTTTTT,CASSHGIGHTGELFF
-,TRBD1,TRBV5-4,TRBJ2-7,TGTGCCAGCAGCTTCCCGGGGACAGAGCTCTACTTC,CASSFPGTELYF
-,-,TRBV24-1,TRBJ1-1,TGTGCCACCAGTTCAGGCAGGGCGAACACTGAAGCTTTCTTT,CATSSGRANTEAFF
-,-,TRBV2,TRBJ1-4,TGTGCCAGCAGCGCGGCGGGCAGGGGAACTAATGAAAAACTGTTTTTT,CASSAAGRGTNEKLFF
-,TRBD2,TRBV12-5,TRBJ2-6,TGTGCTAGTGGGAGCGGGGGGGCTGGGGCCAACGTCCTGACTTTC,CASGSGGAGANVLTF
-,TRBD1,TRBV19,TRBJ1-5,TGTGCCAGTAGCCTGAGGGGACAGGGGTTCAATCAGCCCCAGCATTTT,CASSLRGQGFNQPQHF
-,-,TRBV5-6,TRBJ1-2,TGTGCCAGCAGCCCTGGACAAGGGCTCAACTATGGCTACACCTTC,CASSPGQGLNYGYTF
-,-,TRBV5-1,TRBJ1-1,TGCGCCAGCAGCTTGAGCAGGGACACTGAAGCTTTCTTT,CASSLSRDTEAFF
-,TRBD1,TRBV5-1,TRBJ2-2,TGCGCCAGCAGTCGGACAGGGGACCCCGGGGAGCTGTTTTTT,CASSRTGDPGELFF
-,-,TRBV6-5,TRBJ2-7,TGTGCCAGCAGTTACAACAGGGCGACCTACGAGCAGTACTTC,CASSYNRATYEQYF
many,-,TRBV5-4,TRBJ1-1,TGTGCCAGCAGCTTCGAGGGATCGGAATTCTTT,CASSFEGSEFF
-,TRBD2,TRBV18,TRBJ2-5,TGTGCCAGCTCACAATCTTCCGGGACTAGCGGTCAGACCCAGTACTTC,CASSQSSGTSGQTQYF
few,-,TRBV6-5,TRBJ2-2,TGTGCCAGCACCCACGATACTAACACCGGGGAGCTGTTTTTT,CASTHDTNTGELFF
-,-,TRBV6-5,TRBJ1-5,TGTGCCAGCAGACCAACAGGGAGTAATCAGCCCCAGCATTTT,CASRPTGSNQPQHF
-,TRBD1,TRBV9,TRBJ1-2,TGTGCCAGCAGCGTGTTGGGACAGGGGGACTATGGCTACACCTTC,CASSVLGQGDYGYTF
-,-,TRBV7-9,TRBJ1-1,TGTGCCAGCAGCTTACTAGCCACTGAAGCTTTCTTT,CASSLLATEAFF
-,-,TRBV5-6,TRBJ2-7,TGTGCCAGCAGCCTGACATCATCACCCCCGCCATACGAGCAGTACTTC,CASSLTSSPPPYEQYF
-,TRBD1,TRBV29-1,TRBJ1-1,TGCAGCGTCGACAGGGGGGGAACTGAAGCTTTCTTT,CSVDRGGTEAFF
-,TRBD1,TRBV5-1,TRBJ2-7,TGCGCCAGCAGCTTGCCCGGGACAGGGCTTGACGAGCAGTACTTC,CASSLPGTGLDEQYF
once,TRBD1,TRBV4-1,TRBJ2-1,TGCGCCAGCAGCCAAGCGGGGACAGGATTGGGCAATGAGCAGTTCTTC,CASSQAGTGLGNEQFF
-,TRBD1,TRBV9,TRBJ2-2,TGTGCCAGCAGCGCCGGGACAGGGGACACCGGGGAGCTGTTTTTT,CASSAGTGDTGELFF